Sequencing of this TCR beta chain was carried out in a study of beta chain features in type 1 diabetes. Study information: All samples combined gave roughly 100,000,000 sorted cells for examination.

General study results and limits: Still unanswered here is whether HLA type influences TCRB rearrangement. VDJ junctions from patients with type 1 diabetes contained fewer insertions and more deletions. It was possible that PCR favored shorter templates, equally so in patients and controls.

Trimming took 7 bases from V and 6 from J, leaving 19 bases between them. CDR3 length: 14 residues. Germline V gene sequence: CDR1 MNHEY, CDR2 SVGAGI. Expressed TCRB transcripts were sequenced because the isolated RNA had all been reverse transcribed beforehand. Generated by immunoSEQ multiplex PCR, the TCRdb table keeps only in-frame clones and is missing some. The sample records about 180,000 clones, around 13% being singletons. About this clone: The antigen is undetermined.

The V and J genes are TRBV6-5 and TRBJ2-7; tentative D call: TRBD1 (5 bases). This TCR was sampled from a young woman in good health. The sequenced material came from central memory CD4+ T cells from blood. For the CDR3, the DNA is TGTGCCAGCACCAGGGCCCAGAAGGACGGCGAGCAGTACTTC. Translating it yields CASTRAQKDGEQYF.